Presented here are 17 T cell receptor beta chains from one specimen sequenced in a study of CD8 T cells in ankylosing spondylitis. The antigens of these receptors remain unknown. MiXCR, applied by TCRdb to the 5' RACE reads, yields one record per CDR3 protein. The sample has some 450,000 distinct CDR3 sequences, approximately 17% seen once. Overall study results and limits: A TCR beta motif of fewer than ten highly homologous variants appeared characteristic of ankylosing spondylitis blood.

The sample was blood, either unsorted or a sorted T cell fraction (not recorded which). All receptors come from a male donor with ankylosing spondylitis.

V is TRBV12-3 or TRBV12-4 and J is TRBJ1-1, with a tentative D call TRBD1 (5 bases). V gave up 6 bases and J gave up 0 bases, with 14 bases separating them. CDR3 length: 15 residues. In DNA form, the CDR3 reads TGTGCCAGCAGGAAAGGGGACCCCATGAACACTGAAGCTTTCTTT. Translating it yields CASRKGDPMNTEAFF.

This sequence joins TRBV10-3 and TRBJ1-2; D not resolved. The CDR3 length is 13 residues. Trimming removed 5 bases at V and 8 bases at J, with 15 bases between. Per germline, CDR1 ENHRY and CDR2 SYGVKD. As DNA, the CDR3 is TGTGCCATCAGTAGGTCGGAGCCCCACGGCTACACCTTC. Its translation: CAISRSEPHGYTF.

This clonotype was detected ten times or more. The V and J genes are TRBV12-3 or TRBV12-4 and TRBJ2-4; TRBD1 matches at 7 bases. V shed 5 bases and J 0 bases; nucleotides not matched to a gene: 4. The CDR3 has 15 amino acids. The CDR3 loop is CASSRTGLAKNIQYF. DNA for the CDR3: TGTGCCAGCAGTCGGACAGGCCTAGCCAAAAACATTCAGTACTTC.

V gene TRBV2 combines with J gene TRBJ2-5; maybe TRBD1 (5 bases). V gave up 6 bases and J gave up 5 bases, with 16 bases separating them. There are 14 residues in the CDR3. CDR1 is SNHLY, CDR2 FYNNEI, per germline. CDR3 amino acids: CASRGVGMGETQYF. The CDR3 DNA reads TGTGCCAGCAGAGGGGTGGGGATGGGGGAGACCCAGTACTTC.

Only a few counts were recorded for this clonotype. The genes are TRBV9 and TRBJ1-3; 9 nucleotides line up with TRBD1. The CDR3 runs 17 residues. V shed 2 bases and J 4 bases; nucleotides not matched to a gene: 10. The germline V gene has CDR1 SGDLS and CDR2 YYNGEE. CDR3 residues: CASSVTGGKGEGNTIYF. CDR3 in DNA: TGTGCCAGCAGCGTTACAGGGGGCAAGGGGGAAGGAAACACCATATATTTT.

The genes are TRBV5-6 and TRBJ1-1; D perhaps matches TRBD1 (5 bases). This CDR3 comprises 15 residues. The germline gives CDR1 SGHDT, CDR2 YYEEEE. V lost 4 bases, J lost 4 bases, and 17 bases lay in between. The CDR3 is CASSAYRTLGTEAFF. The DNA of the CDR3 is TGTGCCAGCAGCGCTTACAGGACGTTGGGCACTGAAGCTTTCTTT. The whole variable domain, remainder taken from reference TRBV5-6 and TRBJ1-1, is DAGVTQSPTHLIKTRGQQVTLRCSPKSGHDTVSWYQQALGQGPQFIFQYYEEEERQRGNFPDRFSGHQFPNYSSELNVNALLLGDSALYLCASSAYRTLGTEAFFGQGTRLTVV.

The sample holds a few counts of this clonotype. J is TRBJ2-4 and V is TRBV7-8; D unresolved. CDR1 is SGHVS, CDR2 FQNEAQ, per germline. Trimming took off 1 base at V and 6 bases at J, with 10 bases between the two ends. The CDR3 covers 14 residues. CDR3 in amino acids: CASSLVGLGNIQYF. The CDR3 bases are TGTGCCAGCAGCTTAGTAGGGCTAGGAAACATTCAGTACTTC.

The chain couples TRBV30 to TRBJ2-4, with D possibly matching TRBD1 (5 bases). CDR1 is GTSNPN and CDR2 is SVGIG in the germline V gene (reference sequence). V lost 6 bases, J lost 0 bases, and 9 bases lay in between. The CDR3 has 13 residues. CDR3 nucleotides: TGTGCCTGTCAGGGTGAAGCCAAAAACATTCAGTACTTC. It encodes CACQGEAKNIQYF.

This clonotype was observed a handful of times. This chain connects TRBV12-5 to TRBJ1-1, with a tentative D call TRBD1 (5 bases). CDR1 is LGHNT and CDR2 is FRNRAP in the germline V gene. V gave up 9 bases and J gave up 4 bases, with 18 bases separating them. The CDR3 runs to 14 residues. CDR3 sequence reads: CASRAGGEPTEAFF. CDR3 DNA: TGTGCTAGCAGGGCCGGGGGGGAGCCCACTGAAGCTTTCTTT.

This rearrangement joins TRBV28 to TRBJ1-6, with D tentatively TRBD1 (5 bases). V lost 4 bases, J lost 6 bases, and 10 bases lay in between. CDR1 MDHEN and CDR2 SYDVKM come from the germline V gene. There are 14 residues in the CDR3. CDR3 in DNA: TGTGCCAGCAGTTCGACAGCGGGTAATTCACCCCTCCACTTT. Translating it yields CASSSTAGNSPLHF.

V usage is TRBV3-1 and J usage is TRBJ1-1; 7 nucleotides line up with TRBD1. CDR3 length: 14 residues. The ends lost 4 bases at V and 1 base at J; junction bases unmatched: 3. Germline V gives CDR1 LGHDT, CDR2 YNNKEL (reference sequence). The CDR3 DNA sequence: TGTGCCAGCAGCCGAAGGGACAGGAACACTGAAGCTTTCTTT. It translates to CASSRRDRNTEAFF.

V and J are TRBV6-2 or TRBV6-3 and TRBJ1-5; a possible D gene is TRBD1 (5 bases). V dropped 5 bases and J dropped 3 bases, with 14 bases sitting between them. The V gene's germline CDR1 is MNHEY and CDR2 SVGEGT. This CDR3 spans 15 amino acids. The CDR3 DNA reads as TGTGCCAGCAGTAAGGCGGGGCAGTCCAATCAGCCCCAGCATTTT. Protein product: CASSKAGQSNQPQHF.

This clonotype was counted between two and nine times. The chain has TRBV5-1 and TRBJ2-7; D may be TRBD2 (6 bases). CDR3 length equals 15 residues. Germline loops: CDR1 SGHRS, CDR2 YFSETQ. V was pared by 7 bases and J by 2 bases, with 19 bases between. CDR3 coding DNA: TGCGCCAGCTCACCTCGGGAGATAGGCGCCTACGAGCAGTACTTC. This sequence encodes CASSPREIGAYEQYF.

The rearrangement joins TRBV4-1 to TRBJ2-1, with D possibly being TRBD2 (5 bases). V lost 1 base and J lost 3, with 10 bases in between. The CDR3 loop spans 15 amino acids. The germline gives CDR1 MGHRA, CDR2 YSYEKL. The CDR3 here is CASSQVVANYNEQFF. For the CDR3, the DNA is TGCGCCAGCAGCCAAGTGGTAGCGAACTACAATGAGCAGTTCTTC.

The chain uses TRBV5-5 and TRBJ1-3, with D tentatively TRBD1 (5 bases). CDR3 size: 13 residues. Trimming took off 4 bases at V and 4 bases at J, with 9 bases between the two ends. Germline V lookup: CDR1 SGHKS, CDR2 YYEKEE (reference sequence). The CDR3 DNA is TGTGCCAGCAGCCCGGGGGTGGGAAACACCATATATTTT. Its protein is CASSPGVGNTIYF.

Only a few counts were recorded for this clonotype. This chain uses TRBV5-1 with TRBJ2-3; D is unclear. Trimming stripped 3 bases from V and 5 bases from J, with 10 bases between. This CDR3 has 13 amino acids. Germline lookup yields CDR1 SGHRS and CDR2 YFSETQ. The CDR3 nucleotides read TGCGCCAGCAGCTCCCTTGAAGGAGATACGCAGTATTTT. It yields the protein CASSSLEGDTQYF.

This clonotype came up a few times. V and J are TRBV18 and TRBJ2-5; D gene ambiguous. V was cut by 3 bases and J by 0 bases, with 14 bases left in between. The germline V gene encodes CDR1 KGHSH and CDR2 LQKENI. This CDR3 is 16 amino acids long. CDR3 DNA sequence: TGTGCCAGCTCACCGGGTCAGCCCATGTACCAAGAGACCCAGTACTTC. Translating it yields CASSPGQPMYQETQYF. Complete variable domain (other parts from reference TRBV18 and TRBJ2-5): NAGVMQNPRHLVRRRGQEARLRCSPMKGHSHVYWYRQLPEEGLKFMVYLQKENIIDESGMPKERFSAEFPKEGPSILRIQQVVRGDSAAYFCASSPGQPMYQETQYFGPGTRLLVL.